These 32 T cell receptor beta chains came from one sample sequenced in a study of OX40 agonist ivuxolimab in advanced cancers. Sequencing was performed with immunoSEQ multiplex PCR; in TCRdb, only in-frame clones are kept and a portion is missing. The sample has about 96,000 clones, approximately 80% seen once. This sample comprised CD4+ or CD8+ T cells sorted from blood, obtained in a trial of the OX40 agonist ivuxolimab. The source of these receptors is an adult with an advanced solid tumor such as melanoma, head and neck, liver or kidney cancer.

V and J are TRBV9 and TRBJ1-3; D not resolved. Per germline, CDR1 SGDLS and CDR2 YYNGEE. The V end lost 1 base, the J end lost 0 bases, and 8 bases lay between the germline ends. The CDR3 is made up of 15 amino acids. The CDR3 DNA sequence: TGTGCCAGCAGCGTAACCCCGGGCTCTGGAAACACCATATATTTT. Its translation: CASSVTPGSGNTIYF.

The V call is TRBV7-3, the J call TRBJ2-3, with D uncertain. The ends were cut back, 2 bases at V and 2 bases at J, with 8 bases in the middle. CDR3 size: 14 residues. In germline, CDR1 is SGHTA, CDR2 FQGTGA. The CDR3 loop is CASSLGPDTDTQYF. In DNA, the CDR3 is TGTGCCAGCAGCTTAGGGCCGGACACAGATACGCAGTATTTT. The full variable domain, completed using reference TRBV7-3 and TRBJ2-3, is GAGVSQTPSNKVTEKGKYVELRCDPISGHTALYWYRQSLGQGPEFLIYFQGTGAADDSGLPNDRFFAVRPEGSVSTLKIQRTERGDSAVYLCASSLGPDTDTQYFGPGTRLTVL.

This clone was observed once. CDR3 nucleotide sequence: TGTGCCAGCAGCTTATCAAAGGGAATGAGCGAGCAGTACTTC. This gives the protein CASSLSKGMSEQYF. V usage is TRBV7-8 and J usage is TRBJ2-5; no firm D call. The closer fit of TRBJ2-7 to the DNA end suggests the J call may be wrong. Germline loops: CDR1 SGHVS, CDR2 FQNEAQ. The CDR3 runs 14 residues.

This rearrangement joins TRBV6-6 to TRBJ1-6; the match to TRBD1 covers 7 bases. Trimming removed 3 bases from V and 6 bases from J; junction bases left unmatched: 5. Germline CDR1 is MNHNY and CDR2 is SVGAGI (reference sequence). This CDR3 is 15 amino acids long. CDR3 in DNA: TGTGCCAGCAGTTATTTACAGGGGAGTAATTCACCCCTCCACTTT. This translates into CASSYLQGSNSPLHF.

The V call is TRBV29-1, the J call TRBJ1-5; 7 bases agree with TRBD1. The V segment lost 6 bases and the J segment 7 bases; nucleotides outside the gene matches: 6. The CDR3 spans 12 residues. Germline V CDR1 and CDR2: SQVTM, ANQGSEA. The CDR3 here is CSVRQGGQPQHF. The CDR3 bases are TGCAGCGTAAGACAGGGCGGACAGCCCCAGCATTTT.

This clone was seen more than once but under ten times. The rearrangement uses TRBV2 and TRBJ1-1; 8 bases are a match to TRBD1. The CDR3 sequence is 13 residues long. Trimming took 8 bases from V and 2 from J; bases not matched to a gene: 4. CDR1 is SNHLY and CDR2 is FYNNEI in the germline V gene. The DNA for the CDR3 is TGTGCCAGCGGACAGGGCCCAAACACTGAAGCTTTCTTT. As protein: CASGQGPNTEAFF.

The CDR3 is CASSLAQGANTEAFF. DNA for the CDR3: TGTGCCAGCAGCTTAGCTCAGGGGGCGAACACTGAAGCTTTCTTT. The chain joins TRBV13 to TRBJ1-1, with 8 bases aligning to TRBD1. Germline V gene lookup returns CDR1 PRHDT and CDR2 FYEKMQ (reference sequence). The CDR3 runs to 15 residues. Trimming at V came to 1 base and at J to 1 base, leaving 2 bases not matched to a gene.

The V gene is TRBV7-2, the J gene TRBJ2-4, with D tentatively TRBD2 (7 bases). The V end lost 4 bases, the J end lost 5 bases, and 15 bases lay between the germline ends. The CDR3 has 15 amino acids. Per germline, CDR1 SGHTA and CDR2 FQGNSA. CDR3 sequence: CASSSVGGLENIQYF. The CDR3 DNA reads TGTGCCAGCAGCTCTGTGGGGGGGCTAGAAAACATTCAGTACTTC.

The CDR3 sequence is CSAPDRGNTEAFF. The CDR3 DNA reads TGCAGCGCCCCGGACAGGGGGAACACTGAAGCTTTCTTT. The rearrangement uses TRBV29-1 and TRBJ1-1; 9 positions agree with TRBD1. From germline, CDR1 is SQVTM and CDR2 ANQGSEA. V lost 7 bases and J lost 1; bases outside the gene matches: 4. The CDR3 extends over 13 amino acids.

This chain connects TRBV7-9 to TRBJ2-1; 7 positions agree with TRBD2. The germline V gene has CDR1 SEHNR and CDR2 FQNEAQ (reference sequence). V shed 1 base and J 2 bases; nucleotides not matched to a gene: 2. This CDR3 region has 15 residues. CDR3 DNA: TGTGCCAGCAGCTTAGTCCTAGCGGCCTACAATGAGCAGTTCTTC. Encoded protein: CASSLVLAAYNEQFF.

Written as DNA, the CDR3 is TGTGCCAGCAGCTTGAGGGGCGAGCAGTACTTC. Its translation is CASSLRGEQYF. The V call is TRBV13, the J call TRBJ2-7; either TRBD1 or TRBD2 may supply D (5 bases each). V lost 3 bases, J lost 6 bases, and 6 bases lay in between. From germline, CDR1 is PRHDT and CDR2 FYEKMQ (reference sequence). The CDR3 has 11 amino acids.

The CDR3 nucleotides read TGTGCCAGCAGCGTAGGGACTAGCGGGGCGTACAATGAGCAGTTCTTC. Encoded protein: CASSVGTSGAYNEQFF. V and J are TRBV9 and TRBJ2-1, with 12 bases matching TRBD2. V trimming: 0 bases; J trimming: 4 bases; junction bases outside the gene matches: 2. Germline lookup yields CDR1 SGDLS and CDR2 YYNGEE. The length of the CDR3 is 16 residues.

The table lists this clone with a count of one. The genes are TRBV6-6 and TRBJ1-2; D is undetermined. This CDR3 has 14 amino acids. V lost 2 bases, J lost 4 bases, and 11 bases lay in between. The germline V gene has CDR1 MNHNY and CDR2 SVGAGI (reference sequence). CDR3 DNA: TGTGCCAGCAGTTACGCCGCCATATCCTATGGCTACACCTTC. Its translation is CASSYAAISYGYTF.

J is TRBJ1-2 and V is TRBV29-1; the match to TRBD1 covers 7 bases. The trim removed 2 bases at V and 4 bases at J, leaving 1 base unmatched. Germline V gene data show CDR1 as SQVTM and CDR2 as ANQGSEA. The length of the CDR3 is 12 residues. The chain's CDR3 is CSVEQGGYGYTF. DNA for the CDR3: TGCAGCGTTGAACAGGGGGGCTATGGCTACACCTTC.

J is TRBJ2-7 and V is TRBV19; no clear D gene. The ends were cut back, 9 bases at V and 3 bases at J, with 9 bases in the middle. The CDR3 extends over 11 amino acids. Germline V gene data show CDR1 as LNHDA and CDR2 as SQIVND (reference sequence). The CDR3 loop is CASSTLYEQYF. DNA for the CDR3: TGTGCCAGCTCTACCCTCTACGAGCAGTACTTC.

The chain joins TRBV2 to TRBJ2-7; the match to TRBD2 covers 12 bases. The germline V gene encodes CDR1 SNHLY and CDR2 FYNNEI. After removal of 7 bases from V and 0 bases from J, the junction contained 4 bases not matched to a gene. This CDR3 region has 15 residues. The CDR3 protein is CASKLAGGDSYEQYF. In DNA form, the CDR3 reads TGTGCCAGCAAGCTAGCGGGAGGGGACTCCTACGAGCAGTACTTC. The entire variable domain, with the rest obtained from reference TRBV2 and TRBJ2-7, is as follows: EPEVTQTPSHQVTQMGQEVILRCVPISNHLYFYWYRQILGQKVEFLVSFYNNEISEKSEIFDDQFSVERPDGSNFTLKIRSTKLEDSAMYFCASKLAGGDSYEQYFGPGTRLTVT.

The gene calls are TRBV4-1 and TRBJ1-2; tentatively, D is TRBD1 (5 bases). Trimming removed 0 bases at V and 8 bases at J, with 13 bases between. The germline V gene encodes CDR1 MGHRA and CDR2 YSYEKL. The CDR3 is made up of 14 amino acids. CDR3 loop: CASSQDRDEDGYTF. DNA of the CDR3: TGCGCCAGCAGCCAAGACAGGGATGAGGACGGCTACACCTTC.

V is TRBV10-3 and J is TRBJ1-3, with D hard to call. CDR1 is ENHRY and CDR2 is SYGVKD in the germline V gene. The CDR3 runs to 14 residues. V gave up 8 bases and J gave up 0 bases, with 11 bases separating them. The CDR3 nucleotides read TGTGCCATCCTGAGGGAACTCTCTGGAAACACCATATATTTT. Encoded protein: CAILRELSGNTIYF.

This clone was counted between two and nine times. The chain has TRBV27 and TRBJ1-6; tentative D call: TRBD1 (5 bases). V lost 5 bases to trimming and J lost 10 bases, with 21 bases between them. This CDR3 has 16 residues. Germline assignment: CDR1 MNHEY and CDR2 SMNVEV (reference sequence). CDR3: CASSPRPAGIGSPLHF. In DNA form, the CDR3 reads TGTGCCAGCAGTCCACGCCCCGCAGGGATCGGGTCACCCCTCCACTTT.

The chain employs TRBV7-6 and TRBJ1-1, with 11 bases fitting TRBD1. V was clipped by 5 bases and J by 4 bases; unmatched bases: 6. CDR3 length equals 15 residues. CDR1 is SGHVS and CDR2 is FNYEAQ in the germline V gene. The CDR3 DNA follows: TGTGCCAGCAGCGCTACCGGGACAGGGGGCACTGAAGCTTTCTTT. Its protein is CASSATGTGGTEAFF.

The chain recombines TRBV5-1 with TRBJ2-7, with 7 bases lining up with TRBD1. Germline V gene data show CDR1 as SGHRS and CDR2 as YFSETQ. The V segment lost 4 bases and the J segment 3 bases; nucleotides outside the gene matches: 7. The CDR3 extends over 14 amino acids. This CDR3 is CASSLLRGNYEQYF. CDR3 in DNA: TGCGCCAGCAGCCTGCTCAGGGGGAACTACGAGCAGTACTTC.

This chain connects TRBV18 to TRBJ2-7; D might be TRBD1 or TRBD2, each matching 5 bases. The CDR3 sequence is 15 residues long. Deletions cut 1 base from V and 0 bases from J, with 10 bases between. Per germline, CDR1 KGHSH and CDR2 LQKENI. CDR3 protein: CASSPQAGSSYEQYF. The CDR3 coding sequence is TGTGCCAGCTCACCACAGGCAGGGAGCTCCTACGAGCAGTACTTC.

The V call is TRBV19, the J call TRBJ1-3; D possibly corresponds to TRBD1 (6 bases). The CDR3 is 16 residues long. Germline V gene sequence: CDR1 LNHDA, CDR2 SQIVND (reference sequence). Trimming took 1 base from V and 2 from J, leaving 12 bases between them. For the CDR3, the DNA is TGTGCCAGTAGTATAGCGTACTCAGGGGCTGGAAACACCATATATTTT. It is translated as CASSIAYSGAGNTIYF.

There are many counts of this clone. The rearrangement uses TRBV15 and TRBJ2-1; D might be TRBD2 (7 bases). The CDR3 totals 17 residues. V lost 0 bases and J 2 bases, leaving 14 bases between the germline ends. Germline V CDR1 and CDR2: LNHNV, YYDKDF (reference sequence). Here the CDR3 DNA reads TGTGCCACCAGCAGAGATGATGGGGGGGGCCCCTACAATGAGCAGTTCTTC. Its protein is CATSRDDGGGPYNEQFF.

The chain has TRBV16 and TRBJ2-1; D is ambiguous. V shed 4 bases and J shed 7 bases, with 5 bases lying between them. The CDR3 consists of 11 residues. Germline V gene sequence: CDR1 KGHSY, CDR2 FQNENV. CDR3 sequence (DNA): TGTGCCAGCAGCCCGAAAAATGAGCAGTTCTTC. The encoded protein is CASSPKNEQFF.

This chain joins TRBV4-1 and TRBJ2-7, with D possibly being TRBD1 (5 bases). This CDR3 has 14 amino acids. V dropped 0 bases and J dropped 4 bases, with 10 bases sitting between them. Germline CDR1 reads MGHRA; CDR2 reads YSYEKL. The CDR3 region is CASSQEGDGYEQYF. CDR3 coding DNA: TGCGCCAGCAGCCAAGAAGGGGATGGGTACGAGCAGTACTTC.

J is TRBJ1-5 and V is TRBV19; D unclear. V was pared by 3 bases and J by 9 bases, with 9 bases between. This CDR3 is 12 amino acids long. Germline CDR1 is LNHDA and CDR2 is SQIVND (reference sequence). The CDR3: CASSIQLRPQHF. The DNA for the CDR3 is TGTGCCAGTAGTATTCAACTCCGGCCCCAGCATTTT.

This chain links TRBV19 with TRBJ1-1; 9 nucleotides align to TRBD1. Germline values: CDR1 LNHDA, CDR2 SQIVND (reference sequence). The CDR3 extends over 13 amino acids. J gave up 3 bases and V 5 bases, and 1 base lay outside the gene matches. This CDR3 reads CASSRTGDTEAFF. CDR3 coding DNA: TGTGCCAGTAGTCGGACAGGGGACACTGAAGCTTTCTTT. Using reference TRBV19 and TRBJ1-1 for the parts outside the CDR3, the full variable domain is DGGITQSPKYLFRKEGQNVTLSCEQNLNHDAMYWYRQDPGQGLRLIYYSQIVNDFQKGDIAEGYSVSREKKESFPLTVTSAQKNPTAFYLCASSRTGDTEAFFGQGTRLTVV.

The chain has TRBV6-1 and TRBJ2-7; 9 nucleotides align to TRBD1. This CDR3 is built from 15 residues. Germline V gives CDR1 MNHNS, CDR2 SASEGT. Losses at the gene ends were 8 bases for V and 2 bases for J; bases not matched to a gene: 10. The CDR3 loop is CASGRAGQGTYEQYF. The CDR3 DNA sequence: TGTGCCAGCGGCCGGGCGGGACAGGGAACCTACGAGCAGTACTTC.

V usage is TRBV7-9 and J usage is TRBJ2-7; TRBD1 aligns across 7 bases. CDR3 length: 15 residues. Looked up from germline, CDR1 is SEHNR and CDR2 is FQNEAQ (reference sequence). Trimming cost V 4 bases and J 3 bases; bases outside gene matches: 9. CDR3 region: CASSWTGPLDYEQYF. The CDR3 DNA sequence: TGTGCCAGCAGCTGGACAGGACCCCTTGACTACGAGCAGTACTTC.

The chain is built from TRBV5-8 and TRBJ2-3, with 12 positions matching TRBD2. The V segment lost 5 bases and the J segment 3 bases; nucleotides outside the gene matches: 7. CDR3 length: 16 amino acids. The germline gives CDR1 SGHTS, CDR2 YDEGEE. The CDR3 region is CASSRGLAGGTDTQYF. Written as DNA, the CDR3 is TGTGCCAGCAGTCGCGGGCTAGCGGGAGGGACAGATACGCAGTATTTT.

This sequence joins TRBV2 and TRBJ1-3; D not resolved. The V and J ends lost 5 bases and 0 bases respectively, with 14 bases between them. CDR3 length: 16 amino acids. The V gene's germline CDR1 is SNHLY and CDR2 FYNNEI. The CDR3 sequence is CASSSLDTLSGNTIYF. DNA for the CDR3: TGTGCCAGCAGTTCGCTAGACACGCTCTCTGGAAACACCATATATTTT.